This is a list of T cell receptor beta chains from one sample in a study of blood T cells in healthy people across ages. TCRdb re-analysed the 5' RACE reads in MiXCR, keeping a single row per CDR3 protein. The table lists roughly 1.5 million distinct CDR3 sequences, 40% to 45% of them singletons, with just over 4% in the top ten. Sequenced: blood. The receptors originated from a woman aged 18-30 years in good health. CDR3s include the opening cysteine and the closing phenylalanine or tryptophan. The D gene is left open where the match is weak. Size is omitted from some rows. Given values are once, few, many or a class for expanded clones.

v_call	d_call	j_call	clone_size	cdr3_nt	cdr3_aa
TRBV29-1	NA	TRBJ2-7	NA	TGCAGCGTCGAGGGGCGGGACGATACCTACGAGCAGTACTTC	CSVEGRDDTYEQYF
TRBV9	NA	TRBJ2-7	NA	TGTGCCAGCAGCGTTCAGCAGGCTGGGCCCTACGAGCAGTACTTC	CASSVQQAGPYEQYF
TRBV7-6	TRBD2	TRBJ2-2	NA	TGTGCCAGCAGCAATCTAGCGGGAGGGTACACCGGGGAGCTGTTTTTT	CASSNLAGGYTGELFF
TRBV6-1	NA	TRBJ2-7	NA	TGTGCCAGCAGTGAAAACCCTACAGGGCCCGGCTACGAGCAGTACTTC	CASSENPTGPGYEQYF
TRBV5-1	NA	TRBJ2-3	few	TGCGCCAGCGTGGACGGAACTCGCACAGATACGCAGTATTTT	CASVDGTRTDTQYF
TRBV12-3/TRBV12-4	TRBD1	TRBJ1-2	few	TGTGCCAGCAGTTTGGGGGAGGGGGCCCCTAACTATGGCTACACCTTC	CASSLGEGAPNYGYTF
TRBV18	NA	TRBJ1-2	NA	TGTGCCAGCTCACCACGAGGTCCCAGGGATAGGGGCTACACCTTC	CASSPRGPRDRGYTF
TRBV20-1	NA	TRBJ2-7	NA	TGCAGTGCTAGTTCCGGGAGTCAGTCCTACGAGCAGTACTTC	CSASSGSQSYEQYF
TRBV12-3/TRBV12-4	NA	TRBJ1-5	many	TGTGCCAGCAGCTTAGGGGGTCAGCCCCAGCATTTT	CASSLGGQPQHF
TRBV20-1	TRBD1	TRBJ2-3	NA	TGCAGTGCTGGACAGGGGGCAGGAGATACGCAGTATTTT	CSAGQGAGDTQYF
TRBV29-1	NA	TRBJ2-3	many	TGCAGCGTTGTGAGAGATACGCAGTATTTT	CSVVRDTQYF
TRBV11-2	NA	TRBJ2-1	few	TGTGCCAGCAGCTCACTAGCCCATGAGCAGTTCTTC	CASSSLAHEQFF
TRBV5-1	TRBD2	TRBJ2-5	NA	TGCGCCAGCAGCTTGGCTTGGTCTAGCGGGGGTCTGGAGACCCAGTACTTC	CASSLAWSSGGLETQYF
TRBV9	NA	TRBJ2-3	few	TGTGCCAGCAGCGTAGAAGCGGCCGGGGGCACAGATACGCAGTATTTT	CASSVEAAGGTDTQYF
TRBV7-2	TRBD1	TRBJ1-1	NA	TGTGCCAGCAGAATATCACAGGGGAGCCTAATGAACACTGAAGCTTTCTTT	CASRISQGSLMNTEAFF
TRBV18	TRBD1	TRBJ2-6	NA	TGTGCCAGCTCACCACGACAGGGCTCTGGGGCCAACGTCCTGACTTTC	CASSPRQGSGANVLTF